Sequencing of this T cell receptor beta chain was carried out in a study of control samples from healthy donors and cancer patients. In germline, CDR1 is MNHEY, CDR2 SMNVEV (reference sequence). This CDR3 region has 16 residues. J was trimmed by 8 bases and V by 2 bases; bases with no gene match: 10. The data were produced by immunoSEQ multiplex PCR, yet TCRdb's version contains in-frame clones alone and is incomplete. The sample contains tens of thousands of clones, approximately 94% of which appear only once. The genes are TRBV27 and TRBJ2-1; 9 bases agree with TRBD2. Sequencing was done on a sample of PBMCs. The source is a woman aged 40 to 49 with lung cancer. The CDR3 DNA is TGTGCCAGCAGTTTAAGAGTAGCGGGGGTCCTGGATGAGCAGTTCTTC. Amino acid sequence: CASSLRVAGVLDEQFF.